One sample yielded the 21 T cell receptor beta chains listed below, sequenced in a study of blood T cell repertoires in COVID-19. The method was immunoSEQ multiplex PCR; TCRdb's version includes in-frame clones alone and lacks a portion of them. This table holds about 47,000 clones, 80% to 85% found once. Sequencing was carried out using peripheral blood. The receptors stem from a man aged 45-65 years with acute or convalescent COVID-19.

The V call is TRBV7-2, the J call TRBJ2-7; maybe TRBD1 (5 bases). The germline V and J ends were trimmed by 1 base and 4 bases, with 14 bases remaining between them. CDR3 length equals 15 residues. Per germline, CDR1 SGHTA and CDR2 FQGNSA. The CDR3 DNA reads as TGTGCCAGCAGCTTAGGATCAGGGTTACAGTACGAGCAGTACTTC. Residues: CASSLGSGLQYEQYF.

The rearrangement joins TRBV7-2 to TRBJ1-2, with TRBD1 matching 10 bases. The germline CDR1 and CDR2 sequences are SGHTA and FQGNSA. V was pared by 4 bases and J by 4 bases, with 6 bases of the junction left unmatched. CDR3 length: 15 amino acids. CDR3 in amino acids: CASSSRDRGTYGYTF. Written as DNA, the CDR3 is TGTGCCAGCAGCTCTCGGGACAGGGGCACCTATGGCTACACCTTC.

This clone has only one observation. Here the CDR3 DNA reads TGCGCCAGCAGCTTCAGAGGTGAGACCCAGTACTTC. Residues: CASSFRGETQYF. The genes are TRBV5-1 and TRBJ2-5; D is unresolved. Germline V gives CDR1 SGHRS, CDR2 YFSETQ. The V and J ends lost 2 bases and 5 bases respectively, with 7 bases between them. This CDR3 has 12 residues.

The J gene is TRBJ2-7, the V gene TRBV21-1; the DNA was not used to check the table's D call, TRBD1. TRBV21-1 is listed as a pseudogene. This CDR3 has 16 amino acids. CDR3 in amino acids: CASSTIRDRGHNEQYF. The CDR3 bases are TGTGCCAGCAGCACCATCCGGGACAGGGGGCACAACGAGCAGTACTTC.

The chain uses TRBV13 and TRBJ2-3; 9 bases are shared with TRBD2. V lost 3 bases and J lost 4; bases outside the gene matches: 14. In germline, CDR1 is PRHDT, CDR2 FYEKMQ (reference sequence). The CDR3 spans 18 residues. The CDR3 DNA is TGTGCCAGCAGCTTTAGGTTGGTAGCGGGAGAGCAGGCAGATACGCAGTATTTT. Protein product: CASSFRLVAGEQADTQYF.

The chain has TRBV5-4 and TRBJ1-2; D unclear. The germline V and J ends were trimmed by 4 bases and 0 bases, with 10 bases remaining between them. The CDR3 is 14 residues long. Germline V lookup: CDR1 SGHNT, CDR2 YYREEE (reference sequence). The CDR3: CASSLEAANYGYTF. The CDR3 DNA reads TGTGCCAGCAGCCTCGAGGCCGCTAACTATGGCTACACCTTC.

The V call is TRBV6-6, the J call TRBJ2-7, with a tentative D call TRBD2 (6 bases). Trimming took 6 bases from V and 3 from J, leaving 6 bases between them. The CDR3 consists of 11 residues. Germline CDR1 is MNHNY and CDR2 is SVGAGI (reference sequence). The CDR3 region has the DNA TGTGCCAGCAGCGGGGGCTACGAGCAGTACTTC. Protein sequence: CASSGGYEQYF.

This clone was observed a few times. This chain uses TRBV25-1 with TRBJ1-4; TRBD1 matches at 7 bases. Germline loops: CDR1 MGHDK, CDR2 SYGVNS. V lost 5 bases to trimming and J lost 6 bases; unmatched junction nucleotides: 9. This CDR3 has 15 amino acids. The CDR3 nucleotides read TGTGCCAGCAGTCCACCAGGGGGTACGCATGAAAAACTGTTTTTT. It yields the protein CASSPPGGTHEKLFF.

The chain links TRBV3-1 (or the pseudogene TRBV3-2) to TRBJ1-4; 7 nucleotides line up with TRBD1. CDR3 length equals 14 residues. V lost 1 base and J lost 10; bases outside the gene matches: 6. Germline assignment: CDR1 LGHDT and CDR2 YNNKEL (reference sequence). The CDR3 sequence is CASSQGGQSGKLFF. CDR3 bases: TGTGCCAGCAGCCAAGGGGGACAGTCGGGAAAACTGTTTTTT.

The CDR3 spells CASSQDLSTSYEQYF. CDR3 bases: TGTGCCAGCAGCCAAGATCTGTCAACTAGCTACGAGCAGTACTTC. The chain joins TRBV3-1 (or the pseudogene TRBV3-2) to TRBJ2-7, with D possibly matching TRBD2 (5 bases). The germline V gene encodes CDR1 LGHDT and CDR2 YNNKEL (reference sequence). V dropped 0 bases and J dropped 3 bases, with 12 bases sitting between them. The CDR3 has 15 residues.

The chain couples TRBV27 to TRBJ2-5, with D perhaps matching TRBD1 (6 bases). The germline V gene has CDR1 MNHEY and CDR2 SMNVEV (reference sequence). The CDR3 is 13 amino acids. V shed 5 bases and J shed 11 bases, with 18 bases lying between them. The CDR3 coding sequence is TGTGCCAGCAGTCCCATGGGGGCCGGTACTCAGTACTTC. It is translated as CASSPMGAGTQYF.

V is TRBV5-1 and J is TRBJ1-1, with a possible D match to TRBD1 (5 bases). The CDR3 length is 16 residues. CDR1 is SGHRS and CDR2 is YFSETQ in the germline V gene. Between the trimmed V and J ends, which lost 0 bases and 0 bases, there was a span of 12 bases. The CDR3 bases are TGCGCCAGCAGCTTGGGAACAGGAAGCATGAACACTGAAGCTTTCTTT. Encoded protein: CASSLGTGSMNTEAFF.

This clone has only a few counts. The chain couples TRBV27 to TRBJ1-2; TRBD1 matches at 8 bases. The CDR3 runs 15 residues. Per germline, CDR1 MNHEY and CDR2 SMNVEV (reference sequence). Trimming took 5 bases from V and 4 from J; bases not matched to a gene: 9. CDR3 in DNA: TGTGCCAGCAGTGCAAGGGACAGGAGGGGCTATGGCTACACCTTC. Encoded protein: CASSARDRRGYGYTF.

This clone was seen only a few times. The V call is TRBV7-2, the J call TRBJ2-1; perhaps TRBD2 as D (5 bases). Germline V gene sequence: CDR1 SGHTA, CDR2 FQGNSA. The CDR3 covers 12 residues. Trimming removed 6 bases at V and 8 bases at J, with 11 bases between. CDR3 residues: CASRALGDEQFF. CDR3 sequence (DNA): TGTGCCAGCAGGGCACTAGGCGATGAGCAGTTCTTC.

The rearrangement links TRBV10-3 to TRBJ2-1; TRBD2 agrees at 12 bases. Unmatched junction bases numbered 3, after V lost 4 bases and J lost 5 bases. CDR1 and CDR2 from the germline V gene are ENHRY and SYGVKD. The length of the CDR3 is 15 residues. The CDR3 DNA reads TGTGCCATCAGTGTTACTAGCGGGAGGCACAATGAGCAGTTCTTC. Its translation: CAISVTSGRHNEQFF.

This clone was recorded a few times. The chain recombines TRBV7-9 with TRBJ2-2, with 7 bases matching TRBD1. CDR1 SEHNR and CDR2 FQNEAQ come from the germline V gene (reference sequence). The CDR3 is 15 amino acids. The junction had 3 bases not matched to a gene; V was cut back by 5 bases and J by 0 bases. CDR3 DNA sequence: TGTGCCAGCAGCCTGGGACAGACGAACACCGGGGAGCTGTTTTTT. Residues: CASSLGQTNTGELFF.

This clone was seen only a few times. This chain uses TRBV28 with TRBJ1-2, with 7 positions matching TRBD1. J lost 8 bases, V lost 4 bases, and 16 bases had no gene match. Germline assignment: CDR1 MDHEN and CDR2 SYDVKM. This CDR3 has 16 amino acids. The CDR3 reads CASSSLAGATGEGYTF. The DNA of the CDR3 is TGTGCCAGCAGTTCCCTGGCCGGGGCCACAGGGGAGGGCTACACCTTC.

This clone was recorded once. The rearrangement links TRBV2 to TRBJ2-6; 7 nucleotides agree with TRBD1. The CDR3 consists of 15 residues. Germline V gene data show CDR1 as SNHLY and CDR2 as FYNNEI. Trimming cost V 7 bases and J 4 bases; bases outside gene matches: 7. The CDR3 nucleotides are TGTGCCAGCACCGACAGGGCGGCGGGGGCCAACGTCCTGACTTTC. Amino acids: CASTDRAAGANVLTF. Full variable domain (remainder filled in from reference TRBV2 and TRBJ2-6): EPEVTQTPSHQVTQMGQEVILRCVPISNHLYFYWYRQILGQKVEFLVSFYNNEISEKSEIFDDQFSVERPDGSNFTLKIRSTKLEDSAMYFCASTDRAAGANVLTFGAGSRLTVL.

The rearrangement uses TRBV15 and TRBJ1-5; TRBD1 matches 10 bases. CDR1 LNHNV and CDR2 YYDKDF come from the germline V gene (reference sequence). The CDR3 sequence is 16 residues long. J lost 5 bases, V lost 6 bases, and 10 bases had no gene match. CDR3 loop: CATRDPGQGIDQPQHF. CDR3 DNA sequence: TGTGCCACCAGAGATCCGGGACAGGGGATAGATCAGCCCCAGCATTTT. Using reference TRBV15 and TRBJ1-5 for the parts outside the CDR3, the full variable domain is DAMVIQNPRYQVTQFGKPVTLSCSQTLNHNVMYWYQQKSSQAPKLLFHYYDKDFNNEADTPDNFQSRRPNTSFCFLDIRSPGLGDTAMYLCATRDPGQGIDQPQHFGDGTRLSIL.

The J gene is TRBJ2-1, the V gene TRBV3-1 (or the pseudogene TRBV3-2), with D tentatively TRBD2 (5 bases). CDR3 length: 13 amino acids. CDR1 and CDR2 from the germline V gene are LGHDT and YNNKEL (reference sequence). V was shortened by 3 bases and J by 7 bases, with 10 bases between the two germline ends. CDR3 in amino acids: CASSHSSLNEQFF. In nucleotides, the CDR3 is TGTGCCAGCAGCCATTCTAGCCTAAATGAGCAGTTCTTC.

The V call is TRBV3-1 (or the pseudogene TRBV3-2), the J call TRBJ1-2; D unresolved. V lost 1 base and J lost 0, with 12 bases in between. Looked up from germline, CDR1 is LGHDT and CDR2 is YNNKEL (reference sequence). The CDR3 extends over 16 amino acids. CDR3 loop: CASSQGAGQTNYGYTF. For the CDR3, the DNA is TGTGCCAGCAGCCAAGGGGCAGGCCAGACTAACTATGGCTACACCTTC.